A single T cell receptor (beta chain) is shown here with its context. This specimen comes from a study of blood T cell repertoires in COVID-19. Study in general: Sites in the United States, Italy and Spain provided acute and convalescent COVID-19 samples. The cDNA or gDNA used as material had been derived from T cells, B-cell-depleted T cells, or PBMCs.

Per the original methods: Estimated nucleated cell counts came from reference gene primer amplification. Profiling relied on immunoSEQ multiplex PCR, and the TCRdb table lists in-frame clones only, not all of them. That table supplies the V and J calls and clone size; D and trimming were determined from the DNA. Of over 250,000 clones in the sample, over 75% were seen once. The CDR3 runs to 13 residues. Trimming left V 2 bases short and J 7 bases short, with 10 bases between. Germline loops: CDR1 SGHRS, CDR2 YFSETQ. Sequenced sample: peripheral blood. The TCR sequence derives from a human donor in a cohort sampled during active COVID-19. V gene TRBV5-1 combines with J gene TRBJ1-5; D unclear. Here the CDR3 DNA reads TGCGCCAGCAGCTTCGGAGGGAGCCAGCCCCAGCATTTT. Amino acids: CASSFGGSQPQHF.